This T cell receptor (beta chain) came from a study of cytotoxic CD8 clonotypes in ibrutinib-treated CLL. Study results and limitations: Higher circulating CD8+ T-cell counts strongly accompanied higher baseline clonality, above age-matched healthy donors. Contraction or stability on treatment was seen for public clonotypes, which were uncommon.

Turning to this clone: Its antigen is currently unknown.

Cryopreserved PBMCs were the source of roughly 2 micrograms of genomic DNA, which went to TCR beta libraries. TCRdb's table, derived via immunoSEQ multiplex PCR, lists solely in-frame clones and lacks some. The sample lists 250,000 to 350,000 clones, approximately 76% occurring once. This sequence was found in a human donor with chronic lymphocytic leukemia. The sequencing used PBMCs, collected at disease progression, from a patient treated with ibrutinib.

CDR3 protein: CASTNGYWNYGYTF. CDR3 DNA: TGTGCCAGCACCAACGGGTATTGGAACTATGGCTACACCTTC. The V and J genes are TRBV6-5 and TRBJ1-2; D is undetermined. The germline V and J ends were trimmed by 7 bases and 2 bases, with 14 bases remaining between them. CDR3 length: 14 amino acids. CDR1 is MNHEY and CDR2 is SVGAGI in the germline V gene.